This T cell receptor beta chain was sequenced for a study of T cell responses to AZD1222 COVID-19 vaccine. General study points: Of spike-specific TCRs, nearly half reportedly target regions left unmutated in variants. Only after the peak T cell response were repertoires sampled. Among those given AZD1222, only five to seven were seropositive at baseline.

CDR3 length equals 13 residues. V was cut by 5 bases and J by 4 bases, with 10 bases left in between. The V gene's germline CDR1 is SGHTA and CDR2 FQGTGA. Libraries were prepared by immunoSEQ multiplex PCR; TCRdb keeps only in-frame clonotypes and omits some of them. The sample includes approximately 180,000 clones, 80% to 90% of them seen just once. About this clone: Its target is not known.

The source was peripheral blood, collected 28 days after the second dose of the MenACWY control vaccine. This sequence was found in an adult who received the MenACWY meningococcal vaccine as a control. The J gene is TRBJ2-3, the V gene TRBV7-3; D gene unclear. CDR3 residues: CASSPSRADTQYF. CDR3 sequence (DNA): TGTGCCAGCAGCCCAAGCCGGGCAGATACGCAGTATTTT. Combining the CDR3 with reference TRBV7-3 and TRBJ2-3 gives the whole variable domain GAGVSQTPSNKVTEKGKYVELRCDPISGHTALYWYRQSLGQGPEFLIYFQGTGAADDSGLPNDRFFAVRPEGSVSTLKIQRTERGDSAVYLCASSPSRADTQYFGPGTRLTVL.